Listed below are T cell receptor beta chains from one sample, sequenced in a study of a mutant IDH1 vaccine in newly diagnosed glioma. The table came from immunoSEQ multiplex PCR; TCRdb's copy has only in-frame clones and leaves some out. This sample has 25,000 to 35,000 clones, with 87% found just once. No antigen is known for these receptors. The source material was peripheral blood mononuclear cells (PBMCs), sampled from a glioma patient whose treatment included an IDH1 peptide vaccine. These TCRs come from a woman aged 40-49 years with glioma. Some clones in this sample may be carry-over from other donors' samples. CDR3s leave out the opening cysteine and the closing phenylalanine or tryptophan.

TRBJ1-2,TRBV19,ASSLRGFGGYT
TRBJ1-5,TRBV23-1,ASSQKGRGLKPQH
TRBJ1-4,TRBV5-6,ASRTWDRNEKLF
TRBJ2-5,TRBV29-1,SVDYGPPQGTQY
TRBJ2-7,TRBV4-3,ASSQDYRSSYEQY
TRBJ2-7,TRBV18,ASSPSDPGTGGLLTYYEQY
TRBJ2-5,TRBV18,ASSSGQQQETQY
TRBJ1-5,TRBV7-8,ASSLVQQQPQH
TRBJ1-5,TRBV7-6,ASSSTGPNQPQH
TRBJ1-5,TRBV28,ASSLGGGYSNQPQH
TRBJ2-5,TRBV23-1,ASSQGERVETQY
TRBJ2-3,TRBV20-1,SVRGVTQY
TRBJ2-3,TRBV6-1,ASKGASGGADTQY